One sample yielded the 14 T cell receptor beta chains listed below, sequenced in a study of OX40 agonist ivuxolimab in advanced cancers. Generated by immunoSEQ multiplex PCR, the TCRdb table keeps only in-frame clones and is missing some. This repertoire shows tens of thousands of clones, about four fifths found once; its top ten account for more than 0.8%. Sequenced material: CD4+ or CD8+ T cells sorted from blood, taken in a trial of the OX40 agonist ivuxolimab. These receptors came from an adult with an advanced solid tumor such as melanoma, head and neck, liver or kidney cancer.

The chain couples TRBV28 to TRBJ2-1; D is perhaps TRBD1 (6 bases). V lost 2 bases and J 9 bases, leaving 8 bases between the germline ends. The CDR3 runs 12 residues. Germline loops: CDR1 MDHEN, CDR2 SYDVKM. The DNA of the CDR3 is TGTGCCAGCAGTTTACTCAGGGGTGAGCAGTTCTTC. It is translated as CASSLLRGEQFF.

The chain recombines TRBV4-3 with TRBJ1-6, with a weak D call TRBD1 (6 bases). Germline lookup yields CDR1 LGHNA and CDR2 YSLEER. This CDR3 comprises 15 residues. V dropped 8 bases and J dropped 8 bases, with 19 bases sitting between them. CDR3 DNA sequence: TGCGCCAGCCGCCGACTGTCGACAGGCTATTCACCCCTCCACTTT. Translating gives CASRRLSTGYSPLHF.

The V gene is TRBV19, the J gene TRBJ1-1, with no clear D. This CDR3 is 13 amino acids long. V lost 5 bases, J lost 5 bases, and 12 bases lay in between. The germline CDR1 and CDR2 sequences are LNHDA and SQIVND (reference sequence). The CDR3: CASSGGRRTEAFF. DNA of the CDR3: TGTGCCAGTAGTGGAGGGAGGAGAACTGAAGCTTTCTTT.

The CDR3 bases are TGTGCCAGCAGCCTCTGGACTGCAACTAATGAAAAACTGTTTTTT. Protein product: CASSLWTATNEKLFF. The J gene is TRBJ1-4, the V gene TRBV14; D uncertain. V was trimmed by 4 bases and J by 0 bases, leaving 9 bases between them. The length of the CDR3 is 15 residues. Germline V gene sequence: CDR1 SGHDN, CDR2 FVKESK.

The genes are TRBV9 and TRBJ2-3, with TRBD1 as a possible D gene (6 bases). The CDR3 loop spans 15 amino acids. Trimming removed 3 bases at V and 3 bases at J, with 14 bases between. Germline values: CDR1 SGDLS, CDR2 YYNGEE. CDR3 protein: CASSAVDRMTDTQYF. DNA for the CDR3: TGTGCCAGCAGCGCCGTGGACAGAATGACAGATACGCAGTATTTT.

This clone has just one count. V and J are TRBV18 and TRBJ2-7; D could derive from TRBD1 or TRBD2 (5 bases each). The germline V gene has CDR1 KGHSH and CDR2 LQKENI. This CDR3 has 12 residues. The V and J ends lost 3 bases and 6 bases respectively, with 9 bases between them. CDR3 amino acids: CASSPGAGEQYF. DNA for the CDR3: TGTGCCAGCTCACCCGGGGCAGGCGAGCAGTACTTC.

The rearrangement links TRBV7-8 to TRBJ2-7, with D unresolved. Deletions cut 6 bases from V and 4 bases from J, with 16 bases between. The germline V gene has CDR1 SGHVS and CDR2 FQNEAQ. The CDR3 runs to 14 residues. CDR3 residues: CASSPLTAGYEQYF. The CDR3 DNA sequence: TGTGCCAGCAGTCCCCTCACGGCTGGATACGAGCAGTACTTC.

The chain carries TRBV15 and TRBJ2-7; D possibly matches TRBD1 or TRBD2 (6 bases each). This CDR3 has 14 residues. Germline V lookup: CDR1 LNHNV, CDR2 YYDKDF (reference sequence). Trimming stripped 1 base from V and 2 bases from J, with 9 bases between. CDR3 region: CATSRAGEAYEQYF. CDR3 sequence (DNA): TGTGCCACCAGCAGAGCAGGGGAGGCCTACGAGCAGTACTTC.

This clone was found a few times. The chain joins TRBV9 to TRBJ1-4; the D is unclear. The V gene lost 2 bases and the J gene lost 2 bases, with 10 bases spanning the gap. Germline assignment: CDR1 SGDLS and CDR2 YYNGEE. The CDR3 is 15 residues long. CDR3 region: CASSVNPGTNEKLFF. The CDR3 region has the DNA TGTGCCAGCAGCGTTAACCCCGGGACTAATGAAAAACTGTTTTTT.

This clone was detected a few times. The chain has TRBV9 and TRBJ2-3; 8 bases match TRBD2. V dropped 0 bases and J dropped 0; count of bases not matched to a gene: 3. Looked up from germline, CDR1 is SGDLS and CDR2 is YYNGEE. The CDR3 runs 16 residues. In nucleotides, the CDR3 is TGTGCCAGCAGCGTAGCGGCGGGGGGAAGCACAGATACGCAGTATTTT. Its protein product is CASSVAAGGSTDTQYF. The variable domain in full, completed from reference TRBV9 and TRBJ2-3, reads DSGVTQTPKHLITATGQRVTLRCSPRSGDLSVYWYQQSLDQGLQFLIQYYNGEERAKGNILERFSAQQFPDLHSELNLSSLELGDSALYFCASSVAAGGSTDTQYFGPGTRLTVL.

J is TRBJ2-1 and V is TRBV6-1; D perhaps matches TRBD1 (6 bases). The V and J ends lost 4 bases and 4 bases respectively, with 11 bases between them. The CDR3 is 14 amino acids. CDR1 MNHNS and CDR2 SASEGT come from the germline V gene. Here the CDR3 DNA reads TGTGCCAGCAGTGCGACAGGTTCTTACAATGAGCAGTTCTTC. Protein sequence: CASSATGSYNEQFF.

The gene calls are TRBV5-1 and TRBJ1-1; 8 bases fit TRBD1. CDR1 is SGHRS and CDR2 is YFSETQ in the germline V gene. Trimming removed 4 bases from V and 3 bases from J; junction bases left unmatched: 8. CDR3 length: 15 amino acids. CDR3: CASSAQGAWDTEAFF. The CDR3 coding sequence is TGCGCCAGCAGCGCCCAGGGGGCATGGGACACTGAAGCTTTCTTT.

This chain joins TRBV6-1 and TRBJ1-2; TRBD1 is a possible D gene (6 bases). Germline V gene lookup returns CDR1 MNHNS and CDR2 SASEGT. The V gene lost 6 bases and the J gene lost 3 bases, with 14 bases spanning the gap. The CDR3 runs to 14 residues. Here the CDR3 DNA reads TGTGCCAGCAGCCTCAGGGGTTTCGACTATGGCTACACCTTC. It specifies CASSLRGFDYGYTF.

The rearrangement uses TRBV6-5 and TRBJ1-6, with 12 bases fitting TRBD1. CDR1 is MNHEY, CDR2 SVGAGI, per germline. The trim removed 8 bases at V and 9 bases at J, leaving 5 bases unmatched. The CDR3 loop spans 14 amino acids. The CDR3 DNA reads TGTGCCAGCGGGGGACAGGGGGCTGCTTCACCCCTCCACTTT. It translates to CASGGQGAASPLHF.